A selection of T cell receptor beta chains follows, all from one sample in a study of T cells in Graves' hyperthyroidism and ophthalmopathy. TCRdb called the multiplex PCR reads again in MiXCR, with one record for every CDR3 protein. The sample carries about 46,000 distinct CDR3 sequences, about half recorded once. Source material: peripheral blood or thyroid tissue (not recorded which). The receptor set was obtained from a woman aged 50 to 60 with Graves' hyperthyroidism. Both conserved end residues are part of each CDR3. A D gene is named only where the DNA matches it firmly. Not all rows give a size; the values are once, few, many and, for expanded clones, a class.

cdr3_length j_call v_call d_call clone_size cdr3_aa cdr3_nt
13 TRBJ1-2 TRBV12-3/TRBV12-4 - many CASSIQGTHGYTF TGTGCCAGCAGTATACAGGGCACGCATGGCTACACCTTC
14 TRBJ2-3 TRBV19 - many CASSMTGLTDTQYF TGTGCCAGTAGTATGACAGGCCTCACAGATACGCAGTATTTT
16 TRBJ1-5 TRBV7-9 - - CASSLGGLVANQPQHF TGTGCCAGCAGTTTGGGGGGGCTAGTAGCAAATCAGCCCCAGCATTTT
13 TRBJ1-5 TRBV12-3/TRBV12-4 - many CASSSSRNQPQHF TGTGCCAGCAGTTCGTCACGCAATCAGCCCCAGCATTTT
13 TRBJ1-4 TRBV13 - few CASSLGQNEKLFF TGTGCCAGCAGCTTAGGCCAGAATGAAAAACTGTTTTTT
18 TRBJ2-2 TRBV11-2 TRBD2 - CASSFLAGKRAGHGELFF TGTGCCAGCAGCTTTCTAGCGGGAAAACGTGCGGGTCACGGGGAGCTGTTTTTT
13 TRBJ1-6 TRBV6-5 TRBD1 many CASRGQGNSPLHF TGTGCCAGCAGGGGACAGGGGAATTCACCCCTCCACTTT
13 TRBJ2-7 TRBV11-2 - many CASSLGGVYEQYF TGTGCCAGCAGCTTAGGGGGGGTCTACGAGCAGTACTTC
15 TRBJ2-7 TRBV11-2 TRBD2 - CASSKTSGASYEQYF TGTGCCAGCAGCAAGACTAGCGGGGCATCCTACGAGCAGTACTTC
13 TRBJ2-5 TRBV25-1 TRBD2 many CASSVAGEETQYF TGTGCCAGCAGTGTGGCGGGAGAAGAGACCCAGTACTTC
13 TRBJ2-2 TRBV6-5 - - CASSYGLPGELFF TGTGCCAGCAGTTACGGCCTCCCCGGGGAGCTGTTTTTT
14 TRBJ2-5 TRBV20-1 TRBD2 - CSAGRSGSEETQYF TGCAGTGCAGGGCGCAGCGGGAGCGAAGAGACCCAGTACTTC
14 TRBJ2-3 TRBV10-3 - few CAISRLDLTDTQYF TGTGCCATCAGCAGACTAGACCTCACAGATACGCAGTATTTT
14 TRBJ2-7 TRBV7-2 TRBD2 - CASSYTGLGYEQYF TGTGCCAGCAGCTACACGGGACTAGGCTACGAGCAGTACTTC
13 TRBJ2-5 TRBV7-2 - many CASSFRGKETQYF TGTGCCAGCAGCTTTCGAGGGAAAGAGACCCAGTACTTC